This TCR beta chain originates from a study of cytomegalovirus exposure and HLA in healthy donors. Germline V gene sequence: CDR1 SGDLS, CDR2 YYNGEE. The CDR3 loop spans 14 amino acids. Study-level results: Fewer than 200 TCR beta chains were listed as cytomegalovirus-associated. Published work reported that the classifier diagnosed cytomegalovirus status with high specificity and sensitivity.

With 60 Vbeta and 13 Jbeta primers, the PCR was carried out. Clones were sequenced by immunoSEQ multiplex PCR, and TCRdb holds only the in-frame ones, with some missing. This table has approximately 190,000 clones, roughly 80% appearing once. In regard to this clone: What it binds is unknown. An end of the junction does not agree with germline; a read error may underlie this.

This chain links TRBV9 with TRBJ1-2; 8 nucleotides match TRBD1. The sequencing sample was made of PBMCs. This clonotype originated in a man aged 40-49 years in good health and CMV-seropositive. The CDR3 sequence is CASTVAGGLEGYTF. For the CDR3, the DNA is TGTGCCAGCACCGTAGCAGGGGGCTTGGAGGGCTACACCTTC. Full variable domain (remainder filled in from reference TRBV9 and TRBJ1-2): DSGVTQTPKHLITATGQRVTLRCSPRSGDLSVYWYQQSLDQGLQFLIQYYNGEERAKGNILERFSAQQFPDLHSELNLSSLELGDSALYFCASTVAGGLEGYTFGSGTRLTVV.